The present T cell receptor beta chain was sequenced within a study of human T cells and chemical hapten exposure. Study at large: Among samples, TCR yields varied mainly because of small differences in pooled library volume.

Library preparation tagged each individual cDNA molecule with a unique molecular identifier. TCRdb redid the calling of the RACE reads with MiXCR, one entry per CDR3 protein. The sample includes about 45,000 distinct CDR3 sequences, about 4.5% of them seen just once. Concerning this clonotype itself: Its antigen is not known.

Regarding the study as a whole: Unchanged with DPC sensitization were TCRs above 1 in 1000 frequency.

Time point indicated: healthy volunteer bleed at 2 weeks. RNA extraction used unfractionated whole blood as the source of total RNA. The sequence came from a female donor in good health. Some clones in this sample may be carry-over from other donors' samples. The specimen sequenced was whole blood.

CDR3 nucleotide sequence: TGTGCCAGCTCACCAGGGACAGGGGGCGAGGAAAACACTGAAGCTTTCTTT. Translation: CASSPGTGGEENTEAFF. V gene TRBV18 combines with J gene TRBJ1-1; 12 bases are a match to TRBD1. Trimming at V came to 2 bases and at J to 2 bases, leaving 6 bases not matched to a gene. Germline V gene sequence: CDR1 KGHSH, CDR2 LQKENI. This CDR3 is built from 17 residues.